This entry lists 32 T cell receptor beta chains sequenced from one sample in a study of blood T cell repertoires in COVID-19 (dated by TCRdb to about 2020). Libraries were made using the immunoSEQ multiplex PCR assay. TCRdb retrieved this table from immuneACCESS and kept in-frame rearrangements only. Not all clones are present; in checked studies, unresolved V genes account for under half, and no reason is known for the remainder. Across this sample there are 150,000 to 200,000 clones, with about four fifths seen only once. Together, the top ten hold about 12% of the sample. Specimen: peripheral blood. These receptor sequences come from a woman aged 80 or older with COVID-19, enrolled during active disease.

The chain recombines TRBV27 with TRBJ2-1; no firm D call. Germline V gene sequence: CDR1 MNHEY, CDR2 SMNVEV (reference sequence). The CDR3 is 15 amino acids. V was shortened by 5 bases and J by 9 bases, with 20 bases between the two germline ends. Here the CDR3 DNA reads TGTGCCAGCAGTCCCGGAGACTTCGGTACGGGTGAGCAGTTCTTC. Its translation is CASSPGDFGTGEQFF.

This clone turned up a few times. V and J are TRBV2 and TRBJ2-7; D is ambiguous. This CDR3 has 12 amino acids. Trimming removed 5 bases from V and 2 bases from J, with 7 bases in between. Looked up from germline, CDR1 is SNHLY and CDR2 is FYNNEI. The CDR3 nucleotides are TGTGCCAGCAGTTTCCCTGCCTACGAGCAGTACTTC. Translating it yields CASSFPAYEQYF.

V and J are TRBV6-6 and TRBJ1-3, with D unresolved. The V end lost 5 bases, the J end lost 0 bases, and 14 bases lay between the germline ends. Germline-derived CDR1 and CDR2 are MNHNY and SVGAGI (reference sequence). The CDR3 loop spans 16 amino acids. CDR3 DNA: TGTGCCAGCAGTCTCACGCCTATTAACTCTGGAAACACCATATATTTT. Protein: CASSLTPINSGNTIYF.

Details on this clone: This CDR3 is also generated by other DNA sequences in the sample. The rearrangement joins TRBV2 to TRBJ1-1, with TRBD1 as a possible D gene (6 bases). From germline, CDR1 is SNHLY and CDR2 FYNNEI. This CDR3 contains 13 residues. The V end was cut by 8 bases, the J end by 0 bases, with 10 bases between. The CDR3 DNA reads as TGTGCCAGCCTACAGGGCATGAACACTGAAGCTTTCTTT. Amino acids: CASLQGMNTEAFF.

The genes are TRBV9 and TRBJ2-5; 8 positions agree with TRBD1. The CDR3 totals 15 residues. Germline V gene sequence: CDR1 SGDLS, CDR2 YYNGEE. V lost 4 bases and J lost 5; bases outside the gene matches: 10. The CDR3 coding sequence is TGTGCCAGCAGCCCAGGAACAGGGGGGTTGGAGACCCAGTACTTC. This codes for CASSPGTGGLETQYF. The whole variable domain, remainder taken from reference TRBV9 and TRBJ2-5, is DSGVTQTPKHLITATGQRVTLRCSPRSGDLSVYWYQQSLDQGLQFLIQYYNGEERAKGNILERFSAQQFPDLHSELNLSSLELGDSALYFCASSPGTGGLETQYFGPGTRLLVL.

This chain joins TRBV4-3 and TRBJ1-6, with 9 bases matching TRBD1. The CDR3 loop spans 15 amino acids. V shed 5 bases, J shed 9 bases, and the junction held 8 bases outside the gene matches. Germline loops: CDR1 LGHNA, CDR2 YSLEER. DNA for the CDR3: TGCGCCAGCAGCAAAGGACGGGACAGGGTTTCACCCCTCCACTTT. Amino acids: CASSKGRDRVSPLHF.

The chain carries TRBV18 and TRBJ2-7; D not certain. V was shortened by 8 bases and J by 4 bases, with 9 bases between the two germline ends. The CDR3 spans 11 residues. CDR1 is KGHSH and CDR2 is LQKENI in the germline V gene. CDR3 amino acids: CASTTGYEQYF. Written as DNA, the CDR3 is TGTGCCAGCACCACCGGGTACGAGCAGTACTTC. Filled out from reference TRBV18 and TRBJ2-7, the complete variable domain reads NAGVMQNPRHLVRRRGQEARLRCSPMKGHSHVYWYRQLPEEGLKFMVYLQKENIIDESGMPKERFSAEFPKEGPSILRIQQVVRGDSAAYFCASTTGYEQYFGPGTRLTVT.

V is TRBV11-3 and J is TRBJ2-2, with TRBD1 matching over 9 bases. Germline lookup yields CDR1 SGHNT and CDR2 YENEEA. The CDR3 length is 15 residues. J gave up 7 bases and V 5 bases, and 8 bases lay outside the gene matches. The CDR3 sequence is CASSPGQGRVGELFF. In DNA, the CDR3 is TGTGCCAGCAGCCCGGGACAGGGAAGGGTCGGGGAGCTGTTTTTT.

In nucleotides, the CDR3 is TGTGCCAGCAGCCAAGCCAGACTGGTCCGAAGCTCCTACAATGAGCAGTTCTTC. Amino acids: CASSQARLVRSSYNEQFF. The chain has TRBV3-1 (or the pseudogene TRBV3-2) and TRBJ2-1; D is unresolved. The germline V gene has CDR1 LGHDT and CDR2 YNNKEL (reference sequence). Trimming shortened V by 1 base and J by 0 bases, and 16 bases separated the two germline ends. The CDR3 has 18 amino acids.

The chain employs TRBV14 and TRBJ2-7, with 7 bases matching TRBD1. V lost 4 bases and J lost 3; bases outside the gene matches: 9. Germline V gives CDR1 SGHDN, CDR2 FVKESK. The length of the CDR3 is 15 residues. CDR3 sequence: CASSPLVGTVYEQYF. The CDR3 DNA reads as TGTGCCAGCAGCCCTCTCGTAGGGACAGTCTACGAGCAGTACTTC.

This clone has at least ten counts. The chain couples TRBV15 to TRBJ1-3; no firm D call. The V gene lost 0 bases and the J gene lost 0 bases, with 18 bases spanning the gap. Germline V gene sequence: CDR1 LNHNV, CDR2 YYDKDF (reference sequence). The CDR3 spans 19 residues. The DNA for the CDR3 is TGTGCCACCAGCAGAGATTATCAGGTTGGAGGGAGCTCTGGAAACACCATATATTTT. Protein sequence: CATSRDYQVGGSSGNTIYF.

This chain uses TRBV7-6 with TRBJ2-3; the D gene is possibly TRBD2 (7 bases). The CDR3 contains 21 residues. The V end was cut by 0 bases, the J end by 1 base, with 26 bases between. The germline gives CDR1 SGHVS, CDR2 FNYEAQ. CDR3 in DNA: TGTGCCAGCAGCTTAGCGTTCGGGGGGCAGGGCTCGGGCGGTGGCACAGATACGCAGTATTTT. Encoded protein: CASSLAFGGQGSGGGTDTQYF.

The V and J genes are TRBV5-1 and TRBJ1-2, with a possible D match to TRBD1 (5 bases). The CDR3 has 15 residues. From germline, CDR1 is SGHRS and CDR2 YFSETQ. Trimming removed 0 bases from V and 6 bases from J, with 15 bases in between. The CDR3 DNA reads TGCGCCAGCAGCTTGGCGCCCGGGGGAAGGAATGGCTACACCTTC. It specifies CASSLAPGGRNGYTF.

The V and J genes are TRBV5-4 and TRBJ2-7, with 11 positions matching TRBD2. V lost 6 bases to trimming and J lost 1 base; unmatched junction nucleotides: 6. Germline CDR1 and CDR2: SGHNT and YYREEE (reference sequence). The length of the CDR3 is 15 residues. The CDR3 sequence: CASNPGLAGSYEQYF. In DNA, the CDR3 is TGTGCCAGCAACCCTGGACTAGCGGGTTCCTACGAGCAGTACTTC.

This chain joins TRBV19 and TRBJ2-7, with 8 bases lining up with TRBD1. The germline CDR1 and CDR2 sequences are LNHDA and SQIVND (reference sequence). After removal of 4 bases from V and 7 bases from J, the junction contained 9 bases not matched to a gene. This CDR3 has 14 residues. CDR3 region: CASSTGGLPGEQYF. The CDR3 bases are TGTGCCAGTAGTACAGGGGGCCTACCGGGAGAGCAGTACTTC.

The gene calls are TRBV11-3 and TRBJ2-4; D possibly corresponds to TRBD1 (6 bases). V was cut by 0 bases and J by 0 bases, with 15 bases left in between. The CDR3 extends over 18 amino acids. Germline CDR1 is SGHNT and CDR2 is YENEEA. CDR3: CASSLDSGWTVAKNIQYF. CDR3 bases: TGTGCCAGCAGCTTAGATTCGGGATGGACAGTAGCCAAAAACATTCAGTACTTC.

The chain combines TRBV7-9 with TRBJ2-1; D is possibly TRBD2 (6 bases). With 0 bases removed from V and 4 bases from J, the gap between germline ends came to 13 bases. The CDR3 length is 16 residues. Germline assignment: CDR1 SEHNR and CDR2 FQNEAQ (reference sequence). The CDR3 spells CASSLASGLLYNEQFF. The CDR3 DNA reads as TGTGCCAGCAGCTTAGCCTCGGGACTGTTATACAATGAGCAGTTCTTC.

V usage is TRBV5-4 and J usage is TRBJ2-7, with D tentatively TRBD2 (5 bases). V was trimmed by 0 bases and J by 0 bases, leaving 10 bases between them. The CDR3 is 15 amino acids. CDR1 is SGHNT, CDR2 YYREEE, per germline (reference sequence). For the CDR3, the DNA is TGTGCCAGCAGCTTGGGCTCCCGGGGCTCCTACGAGCAGTACTTC. The encoded protein is CASSLGSRGSYEQYF.

The chain couples TRBV28 to TRBJ2-7; D possibly corresponds to TRBD1 (6 bases). The V end was cut by 3 bases, the J end by 2 bases, with 11 bases between. Germline V gene sequence: CDR1 MDHEN, CDR2 SYDVKM. This CDR3 contains 14 residues. The CDR3 protein is CASSFETGPYEQYF. As DNA, the CDR3 is TGTGCCAGCAGTTTTGAGACAGGTCCCTACGAGCAGTACTTC.

This chain uses TRBV6-5 with TRBJ1-5, with TRBD1 matching 7 bases. Germline-derived CDR1 and CDR2 are MNHEY and SVGAGI. There are 15 residues in the CDR3. V trimming: 7 bases; J trimming: 4 bases; junction bases outside the gene matches: 10. The chain's CDR3 is CASTVPGQRNQPQHF. The CDR3 DNA is TGTGCCAGCACCGTACCGGGACAGAGGAATCAGCCCCAGCATTTT.

J is TRBJ1-1 and V is TRBV5-6, with D possibly being TRBD1 (6 bases). The CDR3 loop spans 14 amino acids. The V end lost 0 bases, the J end lost 4 bases, and 10 bases lay between the germline ends. Germline CDR1 and CDR2: SGHDT and YYEEEE. The CDR3 is CASSLDYRATEAFF. The DNA for the CDR3 is TGTGCCAGCAGCTTGGATTACAGGGCCACTGAAGCTTTCTTT. Full variable domain (remainder filled in from reference TRBV5-6 and TRBJ1-1): DAGVTQSPTHLIKTRGQQVTLRCSPKSGHDTVSWYQQALGQGPQFIFQYYEEEERQRGNFPDRFSGHQFPNYSSELNVNALLLGDSALYLCASSLDYRATEAFFGQGTRLTVV.

The chain employs TRBV7-3 and TRBJ2-2; 7 nucleotides agree with TRBD1. The ends lost 1 base at V and 7 bases at J; junction bases unmatched: 9. CDR3 length: 16 residues. CDR1 is SGHTA and CDR2 is FQGTGA in the germline V gene. CDR3 protein: CASSLNPTGDRGELFF. In DNA form, the CDR3 reads TGTGCCAGCAGCTTAAACCCCACAGGGGATCGCGGGGAGCTGTTTTTT.

This clone was seen more than once but under ten times. The J gene is TRBJ2-7, the V gene TRBV7-9, with 8 bases matching TRBD2. Germline V gene sequence: CDR1 SEHNR, CDR2 FQNEAQ (reference sequence). The CDR3 runs 16 residues. The ends lost 5 bases at V and 5 bases at J; junction bases unmatched: 14. CDR3 DNA sequence: TGTGCCAGCAGCCCCCGATTTCGGGAGGGCCTCCACGAGCAGTACTTC. Residues: CASSPRFREGLHEQYF.

The CDR3 protein is CASSVGGSRNEQFF. CDR3 nucleotides: TGTGCCAGCAGCGTAGGCGGCTCTAGAAATGAGCAGTTCTTC. The chain combines TRBV9 with TRBJ2-1, with D unresolved. V lost 0 bases, J lost 7 bases, and 11 bases lay in between. Germline-derived CDR1 and CDR2 are SGDLS and YYNGEE. The CDR3 extends over 14 amino acids.

The chain couples TRBV7-9 to TRBJ1-5, with D perhaps TRBD1 (6 bases). Germline loops: CDR1 SEHNR, CDR2 FQNEAQ (reference sequence). The V and J ends lost 0 bases and 0 bases respectively, with 12 bases between them. The CDR3 spans 17 residues. This CDR3 reads CASSLAWTDISNQPQHF. In DNA form, the CDR3 reads TGTGCCAGCAGCTTAGCATGGACAGATATTAGCAATCAGCCCCAGCATTTT. Full variable domain (remainder filled in from reference TRBV7-9 and TRBJ1-5): DTGVSQNPRHKITKRGQNVTFRCDPISEHNRLYWYRQTLGQGPEFLTYFQNEAQLEKSRLLSDRFSAERPKGSFSTLEIQRTEQGDSAMYLCASSLAWTDISNQPQHFGDGTRLSIL.

The chain links TRBV4-1 to TRBJ2-3; 9 bases align to TRBD2. V lost 0 bases and J lost 6; bases outside the gene matches: 10. Germline V CDR1 and CDR2: MGHRA, YSYEKL. The CDR3 consists of 17 residues. The DNA of the CDR3 is TGCGCCAGCAGCCAAGATGAGGTAGCGGGGGTTGTTGATACGCAGTATTTT. Translated, it gives CASSQDEVAGVVDTQYF.

The chain carries TRBV6-2 or TRBV6-3 and TRBJ1-1; 7 bases are a match to TRBD1. There are 15 residues in the CDR3. Unmatched junction bases numbered 12, after V lost 5 bases and J lost 6 bases. Germline CDR1 MNHEY, CDR2 SVGEGT. The CDR3 loop reads CASSPRTGPAAEAFF. CDR3 sequence (DNA): TGTGCCAGCAGTCCCCGGACAGGCCCGGCGGCTGAAGCTTTCTTT.

This chain connects TRBV29-1 to TRBJ2-7; 8 positions agree with TRBD2. This CDR3 comprises 12 residues. Germline CDR1 is SQVTM and CDR2 is ANQGSEA. After removal of 6 bases from V and 5 bases from J, the junction contained 6 bases not matched to a gene. The CDR3 protein is CSVSIAGNEQYF. Here the CDR3 DNA reads TGCAGCGTGTCGATAGCGGGAAACGAGCAGTACTTC.

The rearrangement joins TRBV5-4 to TRBJ2-6; weak D call: TRBD2 (5 bases). Looked up from germline, CDR1 is SGHNT and CDR2 is YYREEE (reference sequence). V dropped 0 bases and J dropped 2 bases, with 15 bases sitting between them. CDR3 length: 18 residues. The CDR3 spells CASSLGTAARAGANVLTF. The CDR3 nucleotides read TGTGCCAGCAGCTTGGGGACCGCGGCGAGGGCTGGGGCCAACGTCCTGACTTTC.

The chain joins TRBV7-3 to TRBJ2-1; D may be TRBD2 (6 bases). The CDR3 totals 15 residues. V dropped 5 bases and J dropped 8 bases, with 19 bases sitting between them. CDR1 and CDR2 from the germline V gene are SGHTA and FQGTGA. CDR3 region: CASSPLGGRVHEQFF. The CDR3 DNA follows: TGTGCCAGCAGCCCCCTCGGAGGGCGCGTCCATGAGCAGTTCTTC.

J is TRBJ2-5 and V is TRBV7-2, with TRBD1 matching 9 bases. J lost 5 bases, V lost 5 bases, and 9 bases had no gene match. From germline, CDR1 is SGHTA and CDR2 FQGNSA. The CDR3 is made up of 15 amino acids. The CDR3 spells CASSRTDRGLETQYF. The CDR3 nucleotides read TGTGCCAGCAGCCGGACGGACAGGGGTTTGGAGACCCAGTACTTC.

V gene TRBV29-1 combines with J gene TRBJ1-2; perhaps TRBD1 as D (6 bases). Germline CDR1 and CDR2: SQVTM and ANQGSEA. The CDR3 length is 11 residues. Trimming left V 3 bases short and J 8 bases short, with 10 bases between. The CDR3 nucleotides are TGCAGCGTTGACACGGGGACAGGCTACACCTTC. Encoded protein: CSVDTGTGYTF.